This TCR beta chain was profiled in a study of blood T cell repertoires in COVID-19. At the level of the study: Researchers got acute and convalescent COVID-19 samples from the United States, Italy and Spain.

The study recruited people aged roughly 18 to 100 years across roughly 25 US areas. Clinical histories supplied by participants themselves formed the basis of cohort assignment. The CDR3 runs 13 residues. Losses at the gene ends were 10 bases for V and 5 bases for J; bases not matched to a gene: 10. CDR1 and CDR2 from the germline V gene are SGHTA and FQGNSA. As originally analysed: Reference gene primer amplification in the assay estimated nucleated cell counts. The method was immunoSEQ multiplex PCR; TCRdb's version includes in-frame clones alone and lacks a portion of them. V and J calls and clone size are those listed in that table; D and trimming were worked out from the DNA. The repertoire holds fewer than 400,000 clones, with approximately 90% as singletons.

What was sequenced was PBMCs or T cells enriched from blood (not recorded which). The TCR was taken from a woman in her fifties or sixties who had recovered from COVID-19. The chain couples TRBV7-2 to TRBJ1-2; 7 bases are shared with TRBD1. The CDR3 is CATRQGVEYGYTF. The CDR3 bases are TGTGCCACCCGACAGGGCGTAGAGTATGGCTACACCTTC.